These T cell receptor beta chains were read from a single sample in a study of blood T cell repertoires in COVID-19. Repertoires were generated with immunoSEQ multiplex PCR, while TCRdb's copy carries only in-frame clones and drops some. The sample carries 270,000 or so clones, around nine tenths recorded once. The sample was PBMCs or T cells enriched from blood (not recorded which). These receptor sequences come from a woman under 30 who had recovered from COVID-19. CDR3s include the opening cysteine and the closing phenylalanine or tryptophan. The D gene is left open where the match is weak. Not every row has a clone size; where given, it reads once, few, many or a size class.

size	V	J	D	CDR3	DNA
-	TRBV9	TRBJ1-2	-	CASSVESGVDYGYTF	TGTGCCAGCAGCGTAGAGTCAGGGGTTGACTATGGCTACACCTTC
-	TRBV5-1	TRBJ1-1	-	CASSLIDRMNTEAFF	TGCGCCAGCAGCTTAATCGACAGGATGAACACTGAAGCTTTCTTT
-	TRBV19	TRBJ1-1	TRBD1	CASSPRQGVNTEAFF	TGTGCCAGTAGTCCCCGACAGGGGGTGAACACTGAAGCTTTCTTT
-	TRBV7-9	TRBJ2-3	-	CASSSRDTFSTDTQYF	TGTGCCAGCAGCTCCCGGGACACCTTTAGCACAGATACGCAGTATTTT
-	TRBV7-9	TRBJ1-4	TRBD1	CASIRDRGGSNEKLFF	TGTGCCAGCATCAGAGACAGGGGAGGATCTAATGAAAAACTGTTTTTT
-	TRBV10-1	TRBJ1-1	TRBD1	CASRPDRGTEAFF	TGCGCCAGCAGGCCAGACAGGGGGACTGAAGCTTTCTTT
few	TRBV11-2	TRBJ1-2	TRBD1	CASSRQGNYGYTF	TGTGCCAGCAGTCGACAGGGGAACTATGGCTACACCTTC
-	TRBV12-5	TRBJ1-2	-	CASGFRAGHYGYTF	TGTGCTAGTGGTTTTCGAGCGGGACACTATGGCTACACCTTC
-	TRBV5-1	TRBJ1-2	-	CASSEGTTNYGYTF	TGCGCCAGCAGTGAGGGGACAACCAACTATGGCTACACCTTC
-	TRBV5-1	TRBJ1-5	-	CASSLDGSVNQPQHF	TGCGCCAGCAGCTTGGACGGGTCGGTCAATCAGCCCCAGCATTTT
once	TRBV11-3	TRBJ2-3	TRBD1	CASSFSGTGRDTQYF	TGTGCCAGCAGCTTTTCCGGGACAGGGCGAGATACGCAGTATTTT
-	TRBV21-1	TRBJ2-7	-	CASRPPVRYSIGYEQYF	TGTGCCAGCAGGCCCCCGGTGAGGTATTCAATCGGCTACGAGCAGTACTTC
once	TRBV12-3/TRBV12-4	TRBJ1-1	-	CASSPPGGEAFF	TGTGCCAGCAGCCCCCCGGGAGGTGAAGCTTTCTTT
-	TRBV5-6	TRBJ1-2	-	CASSISPSGGAGYTF	TGTGCCAGCAGCATTAGCCCGTCCGGGGGAGCTGGCTACACCTTC
-	TRBV27	TRBJ2-4	TRBD1	CASSPGQGARFPIRYIQYF	TGTGCCAGCAGTCCAGGACAGGGGGCGCGGTTCCCGATAAGGTACATTCAGTACTTC
-	TRBV28	TRBJ2-7	TRBD1	CASSLSPGTGDYEQYF	TGTGCCAGCAGTTTATCGCCCGGGACAGGGGACTACGAGCAGTACTTC
-	TRBV5-1	TRBJ1-2	TRBD1	CASSLDGTGGAGYTF	TGCGCCAGCAGCTTGGATGGGACAGGGGGCGCGGGCTACACCTTC
-	TRBV23-1	TRBJ2-3	TRBD2	CASNPPAGEADTQYF	TGCGCCAGCAACCCACCGGCGGGAGAGGCAGATACGCAGTATTTT
-	TRBV28	TRBJ2-6	TRBD1	CASSGRQGSGANVLTF	TGTGCCAGCAGTGGGAGACAGGGCTCTGGGGCCAACGTCCTGACTTTC
few	TRBV5-5	TRBJ2-7	-	CASSLVGRDYEQYF	TGTGCCAGCAGCTTGGTTGGGCGGGATTACGAGCAGTACTTC
-	TRBV28	TRBJ1-6	TRBD1	CASSFTGVNSPLHF	TGTGCCAGCAGCTTCACAGGGGTTAATTCACCCCTCCACTTT
-	TRBV5-1	TRBJ2-7	-	CASSRDSANEQYF	TGCGCCAGCAGCCGCGACAGCGCAAACGAGCAGTACTTC
-	TRBV7-2	TRBJ2-7	TRBD1	CASTIRQGSPYEQYF	TGTGCCAGCACCATTAGACAGGGGTCCCCCTACGAGCAGTACTTC
-	TRBV19	TRBJ1-5	-	CASSEQNNQPQHF	TGTGCCAGTAGTGAACAGAACAATCAGCCCCAGCATTTT
-	TRBV11-3	TRBJ2-1	TRBD2	CASSPYRTSGGSSYNEQFF	TGTGCCAGCAGCCCTTACCGGACTAGCGGGGGGAGCTCCTACAATGAGCAGTTCTTC
-	TRBV5-1	TRBJ1-2	-	CASSWRDRNGYTF	TGCGCCAGCAGCTGGCGGGACCGCAATGGCTACACCTTC